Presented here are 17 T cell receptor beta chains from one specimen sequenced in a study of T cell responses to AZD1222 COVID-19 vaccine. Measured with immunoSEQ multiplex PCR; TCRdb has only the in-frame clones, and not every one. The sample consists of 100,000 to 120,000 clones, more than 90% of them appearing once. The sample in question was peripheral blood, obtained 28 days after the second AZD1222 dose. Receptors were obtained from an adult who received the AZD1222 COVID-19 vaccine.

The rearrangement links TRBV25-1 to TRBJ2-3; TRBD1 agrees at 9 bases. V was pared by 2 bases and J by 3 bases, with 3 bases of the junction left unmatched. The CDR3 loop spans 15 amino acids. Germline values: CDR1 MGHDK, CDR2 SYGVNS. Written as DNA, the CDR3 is TGTGCCAGCAGTGAAGGGACAGGGAGAACAGATACGCAGTATTTT. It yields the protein CASSEGTGRTDTQYF.

The CDR3: CASRRLLHNSPLHF. CDR3 nucleotide sequence: TGTGCCAGCAGACGACTATTGCATAATTCACCCCTCCACTTT. The chain joins TRBV7-2 to TRBJ1-6; D is unresolved. CDR1 is SGHTA and CDR2 is FQGNSA in the germline V gene. Trimming removed 6 bases at V and 5 bases at J, with 11 bases between. This CDR3 has 14 amino acids.

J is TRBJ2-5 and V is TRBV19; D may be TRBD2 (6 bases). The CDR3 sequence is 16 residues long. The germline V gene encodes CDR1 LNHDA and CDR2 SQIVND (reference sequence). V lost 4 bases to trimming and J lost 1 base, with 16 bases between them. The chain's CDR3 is CASSNSAGIFQETQYF. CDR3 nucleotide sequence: TGTGCCAGTAGTAATTCGGCGGGGATTTTCCAAGAGACCCAGTACTTC.

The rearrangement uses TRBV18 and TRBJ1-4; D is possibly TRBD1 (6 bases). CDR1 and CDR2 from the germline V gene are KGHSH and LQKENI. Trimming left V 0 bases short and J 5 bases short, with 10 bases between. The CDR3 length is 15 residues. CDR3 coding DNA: TGTGCCAGCTCACCACCCGGACAGCGGAATGAAAAACTGTTTTTT. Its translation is CASSPPGQRNEKLFF.

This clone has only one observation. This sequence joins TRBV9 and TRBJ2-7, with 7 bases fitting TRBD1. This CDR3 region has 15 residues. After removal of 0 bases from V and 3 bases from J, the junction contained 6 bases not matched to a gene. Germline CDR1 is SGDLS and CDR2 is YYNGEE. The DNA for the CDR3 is TGTGCCAGCAGCGTAGCAGCGGCAGGGGGCTACGAGCAGTACTTC. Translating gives CASSVAAAGGYEQYF.

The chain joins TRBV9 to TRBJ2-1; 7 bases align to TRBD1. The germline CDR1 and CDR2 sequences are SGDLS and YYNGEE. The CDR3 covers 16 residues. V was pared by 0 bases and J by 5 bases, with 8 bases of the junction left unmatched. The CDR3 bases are TGTGCCAGCAGCGTAGACCCCGGGACAGCTAACAATGAGCAGTTCTTC. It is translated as CASSVDPGTANNEQFF.

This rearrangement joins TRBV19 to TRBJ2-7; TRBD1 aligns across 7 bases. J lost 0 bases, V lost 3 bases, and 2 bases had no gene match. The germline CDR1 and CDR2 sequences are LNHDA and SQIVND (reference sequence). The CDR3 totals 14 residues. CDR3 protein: CASSMTGSSYEQYF. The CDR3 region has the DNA TGTGCCAGTAGTATGACAGGGAGCTCCTACGAGCAGTACTTC.

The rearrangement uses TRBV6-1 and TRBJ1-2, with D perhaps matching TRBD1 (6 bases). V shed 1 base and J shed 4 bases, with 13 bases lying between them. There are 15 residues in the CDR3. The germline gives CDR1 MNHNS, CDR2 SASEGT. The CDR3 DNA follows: TGTGCCAGCAGTGAAGTTCCAGGGGAAGGCTATGGCTACACCTTC. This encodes CASSEVPGEGYGYTF.

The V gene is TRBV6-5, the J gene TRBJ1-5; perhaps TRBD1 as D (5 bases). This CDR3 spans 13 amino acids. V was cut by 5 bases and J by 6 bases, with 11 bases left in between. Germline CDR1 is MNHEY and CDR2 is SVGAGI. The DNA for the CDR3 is TGTGCCAGCAGTAGTGGGACTCTTCAGCCCCAGCATTTT. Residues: CASSSGTLQPQHF.

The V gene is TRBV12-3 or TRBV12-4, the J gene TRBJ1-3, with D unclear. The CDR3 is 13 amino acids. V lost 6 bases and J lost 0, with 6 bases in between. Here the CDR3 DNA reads TGTGCCAGCAGCGGGATCTCTGGAAACACCATATATTTT. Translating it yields CASSGISGNTIYF.

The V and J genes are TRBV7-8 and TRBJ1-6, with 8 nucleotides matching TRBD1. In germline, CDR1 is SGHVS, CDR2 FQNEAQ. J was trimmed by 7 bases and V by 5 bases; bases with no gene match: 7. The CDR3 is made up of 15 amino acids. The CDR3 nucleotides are TGTGCCAGCAGCCGCGGACAGGGCCCAAATTCACCCCTCCACTTT. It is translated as CASSRGQGPNSPLHF.

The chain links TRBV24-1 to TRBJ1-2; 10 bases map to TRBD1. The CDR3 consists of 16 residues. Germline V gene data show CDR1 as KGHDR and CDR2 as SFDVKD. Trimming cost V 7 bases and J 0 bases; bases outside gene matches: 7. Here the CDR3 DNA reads TGTGCCACCAGACACCGGGACAGGGGAGCTAACTATGGCTACACCTTC. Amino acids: CATRHRDRGANYGYTF.

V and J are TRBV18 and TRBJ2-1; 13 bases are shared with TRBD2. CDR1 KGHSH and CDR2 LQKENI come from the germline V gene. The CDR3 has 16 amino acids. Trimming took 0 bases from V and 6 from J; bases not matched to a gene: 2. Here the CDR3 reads CASSPPGLAGVNEQFF. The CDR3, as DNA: TGTGCCAGCTCACCACCCGGACTAGCGGGGGTCAATGAGCAGTTCTTC.

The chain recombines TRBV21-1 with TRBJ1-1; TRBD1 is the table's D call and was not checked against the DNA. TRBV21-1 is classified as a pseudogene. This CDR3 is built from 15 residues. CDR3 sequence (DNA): TGTGCCAGCAGCAAAGCCCCAGGCATGAACACTGAAGCTTTCTTT. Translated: CASSKAPGMNTEAFF.

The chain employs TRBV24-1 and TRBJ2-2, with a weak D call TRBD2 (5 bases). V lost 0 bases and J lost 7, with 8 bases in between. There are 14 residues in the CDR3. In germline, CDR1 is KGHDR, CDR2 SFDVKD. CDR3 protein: CATSDLGEHGELFF. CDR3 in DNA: TGTGCCACCAGTGATTTGGGGGAGCACGGGGAGCTGTTTTTT.

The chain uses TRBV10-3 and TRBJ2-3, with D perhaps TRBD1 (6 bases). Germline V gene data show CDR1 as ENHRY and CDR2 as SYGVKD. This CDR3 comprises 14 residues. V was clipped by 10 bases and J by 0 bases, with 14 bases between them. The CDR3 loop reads CATRWTASTDTQYF. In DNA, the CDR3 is TGTGCCACCCGGTGGACAGCTAGCACAGATACGCAGTATTTT.

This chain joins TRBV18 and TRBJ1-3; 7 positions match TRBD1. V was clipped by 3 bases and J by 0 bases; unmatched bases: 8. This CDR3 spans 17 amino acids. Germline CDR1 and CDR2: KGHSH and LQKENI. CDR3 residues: CASSPRQGVGSGNTIYF. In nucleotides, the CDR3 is TGTGCCAGCTCACCTCGACAGGGAGTGGGCTCTGGAAACACCATATATTTT.